Below, 30 T cell receptor beta chains from the same sample are listed, as sequenced in a study of T cell responses to AZD1222 COVID-19 vaccine (dated by TCRdb to about 2021). Receptor libraries were prepared by the immunoSEQ multiplex PCR assay. TCRdb limited this immuneACCESS table to in-frame rearrangements with V and J called. A share of clones is missing; checked studies link under half to unresolved V genes, and the rest is unexplained. For this sample there are about 140,000 clones; approximately 89% appear just once. The top ten constitute roughly 1.5% of the sample. In the paper's terms, the time point label means: about 28 days (+/-7) after the second vaccine dose. This material consisted of peripheral blood, taken 28 days after the second AZD1222 dose. The receptors were gathered from an adult who received the AZD1222 COVID-19 vaccine.

The chain uses TRBV11-2 and TRBJ2-2; no clear D. CDR3 length equals 16 residues. The germline V gene has CDR1 SGHAT and CDR2 FQNNGV. V gave up 11 bases and J gave up 3 bases, with 22 bases separating them. The CDR3 bases are TGTGCCGGATCCGGACGTGGGCCCTTTGACACCGGGGAGCTGTTTTTT. Protein: CAGSGRGPFDTGELFF. Together with reference TRBV11-2 and TRBJ2-2, the CDR3 gives the full variable domain: EAGVAQSPRYKIIEKRQSVAFWCNPISGHATLYWYQQILGQGPKLLIQFQNNGVVDDSQLPKDRFSAERLKGVDSTLKIQPAKLEDSAVYLCAGSGRGPFDTGELFFGEGSRLTVL.

The chain has TRBV27 and TRBJ2-4; 9 nucleotides agree with TRBD1. The V gene end was trimmed by 6 bases and the J gene end by 7 bases; junction bases not matched to a gene: 4. The CDR3 contains 13 residues. Per germline, CDR1 MNHEY and CDR2 SMNVEV (reference sequence). CDR3 residues: CASSLDRGNIQYF. CDR3 nucleotides: TGTGCCAGCAGCCTAGACAGGGGGAACATTCAGTACTTC.

V usage is TRBV7-8 and J usage is TRBJ1-1, with 8 bases matching TRBD1. This CDR3 has 15 amino acids. CDR1 and CDR2 (germline): SGHVS, FQNEAQ. The V segment lost 2 bases and the J segment 3 bases; nucleotides outside the gene matches: 5. The CDR3 bases are TGTGCCAGCAGCTTACAGGGGGCTAGGGACACTGAAGCTTTCTTT. This translates into CASSLQGARDTEAFF.

This chain links TRBV7-2 with TRBJ1-2, with a possible D match to TRBD1 (5 bases). Germline CDR1 and CDR2: SGHTA and FQGNSA. Trimming took 3 bases from V and 0 from J, leaving 8 bases between them. The CDR3 loop spans 14 amino acids. The CDR3 sequence is CASSFPDTNYGYTF. CDR3 bases: TGTGCCAGCAGCTTTCCGGACACTAACTATGGCTACACCTTC.

The chain recombines TRBV7-2 with TRBJ2-1; a possible D gene is TRBD2 (5 bases). Germline lookup yields CDR1 SGHTA and CDR2 FQGNSA. Trimming took off 1 base at V and 9 bases at J, with 22 bases between the two ends. The CDR3 contains 17 residues. The CDR3 region has the DNA TGTGCCAGCAGCTTAGGGGTTGGTTCCAGGAGGCGGGCTGAGCAGTTCTTC. As protein: CASSLGVGSRRRAEQFF.

This clone was found once. The rearrangement links TRBV7-8 to TRBJ1-1, with TRBD1 identical over 7 bases. The V segment lost 10 bases and the J segment 2 bases; nucleotides outside the gene matches: 7. This CDR3 is built from 13 residues. CDR1 and CDR2 from the germline V gene are SGHVS and FQNEAQ. Here the CDR3 DNA reads TGTGCCACCGCAGGGGGTGTAAACACTGAAGCTTTCTTT. Translated: CATAGGVNTEAFF.

The rearrangement joins TRBV23-1 to TRBJ2-6, with D perhaps given as TRBD1 or TRBD2 (5 bases each). TRBV23-1 is sorted into the ORF group, with uncertain function. The CDR3 is made up of 23 amino acids. Trimming stripped 4 bases from V and 0 bases from J, with 31 bases between. CDR3 in amino acids: CASSLPRATRDPKAVSGANVLTF. CDR3 nucleotide sequence: TGCGCCAGCAGTCTCCCCCGGGCGACCCGGGACCCAAAGGCCGTCTCTGGGGCCAACGTCCTGACTTTC.

The gene calls are TRBV9 and TRBJ2-3, with TRBD1 as a possible D gene (5 bases). The CDR3 is 16 amino acids. The ends were cut back, 2 bases at V and 0 bases at J, with 13 bases in the middle. Germline CDR1 is SGDLS and CDR2 is YYNGEE. The CDR3 DNA sequence: TGTGCCAGCAGCGTCGGCCTAAGGGGTAGCACAGATACGCAGTATTTT. Its translation: CASSVGLRGSTDTQYF.

The V and J genes are TRBV29-1 and TRBJ1-3; tentative D call: TRBD1 (5 bases). The CDR3 contains 12 residues. Trimming took 7 bases from V and 7 from J, leaving 14 bases between them. The germline V gene has CDR1 SQVTM and CDR2 ANQGSEA. CDR3 residues: CSAEVWGNTIYF. DNA of the CDR3: TGCAGCGCCGAAGTTTGGGGGAACACCATATATTTT.

This chain connects TRBV19 to TRBJ2-5, with 8 positions matching TRBD1. The V and J ends lost 3 bases and 7 bases, in that order; junction bases with no gene match: 10. Looked up from germline, CDR1 is LNHDA and CDR2 is SQIVND (reference sequence). The CDR3 extends over 15 amino acids. The CDR3 DNA is TGTGCCAGTAGTATTTCCGGACAGGGTTTCGGGACCCAGTACTTC. Protein product: CASSISGQGFGTQYF.

This rearrangement joins TRBV13 to TRBJ2-3; TRBD1 matches at 11 bases. Trimming removed 4 bases from V and 6 bases from J; junction bases left unmatched: 6. CDR3 length: 15 residues. Germline V gives CDR1 PRHDT, CDR2 FYEKMQ (reference sequence). CDR3 nucleotides: TGTGCCAGCAGCTCGTCCCGGGACAGGGGGGATACGCAGTATTTT. This encodes CASSSSRDRGDTQYF.

The chain employs TRBV28 and TRBJ2-7, with D maybe TRBD1 (5 bases). Germline CDR1 and CDR2: MDHEN and SYDVKM. This CDR3 region has 15 residues. Trimming stripped 5 bases from V and 2 bases from J, with 16 bases between. This chain's CDR3 is CASSIPGSGAYEQYF. The CDR3 coding sequence is TGTGCCAGCAGTATCCCAGGGTCTGGGGCCTACGAGCAGTACTTC.

The chain combines TRBV2 with TRBJ1-4, with D uncertain. The germline CDR1 and CDR2 sequences are SNHLY and FYNNEI. Trimming removed 2 bases from V and 6 bases from J, with 7 bases in between. The CDR3 contains 13 residues. The CDR3 sequence is CASSEMPYEKLFF. In nucleotides, the CDR3 is TGTGCCAGCAGTGAAATGCCCTATGAAAAACTGTTTTTT.

The CDR3 nucleotides read TGCGCCAGCAGTGAGCCAGGGACCTACGAGCAGTACTTC. It encodes CASSEPGTYEQYF. The J gene is TRBJ2-7, the V gene TRBV10-1; a possible D gene is TRBD1 (5 bases). Trimming took 2 bases from V and 2 from J, leaving 7 bases between them. Germline V CDR1 and CDR2: WNHNN, SYGVQD (reference sequence). There are 13 residues in the CDR3.

The V gene is TRBV18, the J gene TRBJ2-1; 12 bases are a match to TRBD2. With V trimmed by 5 bases and J by 5 bases, 7 bases remained unmatched. The CDR3 runs 16 residues. The germline V gene encodes CDR1 KGHSH and CDR2 LQKENI. CDR3 residues: CASSAPWTSGDNEQFF. CDR3 sequence (DNA): TGTGCCAGCTCAGCCCCCTGGACTAGCGGGGACAATGAGCAGTTCTTC.

CDR3 in DNA: TGTGCCAGCAGCCAAGAGGAGAGTCAGGGGAGGGAGACCCAGTACTTC. Amino acid sequence: CASSQEESQGRETQYF. The chain couples TRBV4-2 to TRBJ2-5, with D tentatively TRBD1 or TRBD2 (6 bases each). With 0 bases removed from V and 5 bases from J, the gap between germline ends came to 16 bases. Germline V gene sequence: CDR1 LGHNA, CDR2 YNFKEQ. CDR3 length: 16 residues.

A single count supports this clone. The V and J genes are TRBV24-1 and TRBJ2-5; 8 nucleotides align to TRBD2. The CDR3 is 15 residues long. Germline values: CDR1 KGHDR, CDR2 SFDVKD. V shed 3 bases and J 5 bases; nucleotides not matched to a gene: 7. The CDR3 nucleotides read TGTGCCACCAGTGATCCCGGGGGGGGAATGGAGACCCAGTACTTC. It yields the protein CATSDPGGGMETQYF.

This clone came up once. The chain is built from TRBV24-1 and TRBJ1-2; D remains unclear. V gave up 5 bases and J gave up 8 bases, with 8 bases separating them. CDR1 and CDR2 (germline): KGHDR, SFDVKD. The CDR3 sequence is 11 residues long. The DNA for the CDR3 is TGTGCCACCAGTGGTATGGGCGGCTACACCTTC. As protein: CATSGMGGYTF.

This clone occurred once. This chain uses TRBV19 with TRBJ1-2; a weak D match, TRBD1 (5 bases). V was shortened by 3 bases and J by 5 bases, with 19 bases between the two germline ends. Germline CDR1 LNHDA, CDR2 SQIVND (reference sequence). The CDR3 has 16 residues. CDR3 in amino acids: CASSMGTQAVGYGYTF. CDR3 nucleotide sequence: TGTGCCAGTAGTATGGGGACCCAGGCGGTTGGGTATGGCTACACCTTC.

The gene calls are TRBV5-1 and TRBJ2-3, with D possibly being TRBD1 (6 bases). Per the germline V gene, CDR1 is SGHRS and CDR2 is YFSETQ. The CDR3 length is 14 residues. V gave up 2 bases and J gave up 4 bases, with 11 bases separating them. For the CDR3, the DNA is TGCGCCAGCAGCTTCACAGGGCTGGCAGATACGCAGTATTTT. Translation: CASSFTGLADTQYF.

This sequence joins TRBV24-1 and TRBJ1-1; tentative D call: TRBD1 (6 bases). The CDR3 runs 15 residues. V gave up 5 bases and J gave up 3 bases, with 15 bases separating them. The germline gives CDR1 KGHDR, CDR2 SFDVKD. The DNA of the CDR3 is TGTGCCACCAGTGGAGTTGCAGGGGTAGACACTGAAGCTTTCTTT. Translating it yields CATSGVAGVDTEAFF.

The chain joins TRBV29-1 to TRBJ2-1; D possibly matches TRBD1 or TRBD2 (5 bases each). CDR1 is SQVTM, CDR2 ANQGSEA, per germline. V gave up 6 bases and J gave up 5 bases, with 11 bases separating them. The CDR3 has 12 amino acids. CDR3: CSVRDHNNEQFF. In DNA, the CDR3 is TGCAGCGTCCGGGACCACAACAATGAGCAGTTCTTC.

The chain combines TRBV6-5 with TRBJ1-2; TRBD1 matches 10 bases. CDR3 size: 14 residues. The V gene end was trimmed by 6 bases and the J gene end by 8 bases; junction bases not matched to a gene: 9. Germline CDR1 reads MNHEY; CDR2 reads SVGAGI. The CDR3 region has the DNA TGTGCCAGCAGCTTAACCGACAGGGGGCTAGGCTACACCTTC. Amino acid sequence: CASSLTDRGLGYTF.

V usage is TRBV24-1 and J usage is TRBJ1-4, with D unclear. The germline V gene has CDR1 KGHDR and CDR2 SFDVKD. The CDR3 is made up of 12 amino acids. Trimming removed 2 bases from V and 6 bases from J, with 3 bases in between. In DNA, the CDR3 is TGTGCCACCAGTGATTCGGATGAAAAACTGTTTTTT. Translated: CATSDSDEKLFF.

In DNA form, the CDR3 reads TGTGCCAGGGGAAGAGAGTACGAGCAGTACTTC. Protein product: CARGREYEQYF. The V gene is TRBV5-8, the J gene TRBJ2-7; D gene unclear. CDR1 is SGHTS and CDR2 is YDEGEE in the germline V gene. CDR3 size: 11 residues. Deletions cut 8 bases from V and 4 bases from J, with 10 bases between.

This sequence joins TRBV28 and TRBJ2-7, with 9 nucleotides matching TRBD2. V shed 2 bases, J shed 0 bases, and the junction held 14 bases outside the gene matches. Germline assignment: CDR1 MDHEN and CDR2 SYDVKM. This CDR3 has 19 amino acids. In DNA, the CDR3 is TGTGCCAGCAGTTTAATGGGGTTAGCGGGAGAACAGAACTCCTACGAGCAGTACTTC. Amino acid sequence: CASSLMGLAGEQNSYEQYF.

This clone was found a few times. The chain couples TRBV6-2 or TRBV6-3 to TRBJ2-1; 10 bases align to TRBD1. Trimming took 2 bases from V and 0 from J; bases not matched to a gene: 1. The CDR3 is 16 amino acids. Germline assignment: CDR1 MNHEY and CDR2 SVGEGT. As DNA, the CDR3 is TGTGCCAGCAGTTACAGACAGGGGGCCTCCTACAATGAGCAGTTCTTC. Translating gives CASSYRQGASYNEQFF.

The chain carries TRBV19 and TRBJ1-4; unclear D gene. There are 16 residues in the CDR3. The germline CDR1 and CDR2 sequences are LNHDA and SQIVND (reference sequence). V lost 3 bases and J lost 14, with 25 bases in between. CDR3 DNA: TGTGCCAGTAGTATTGGGGAAAGGGCGCACCAAGATCGCCTGTTTTTT. This translates into CASSIGERAHQDRLFF.

The chain links TRBV24-1 to TRBJ2-2; 12 bases are shared with TRBD2. V was pared by 9 bases and J by 7 bases, with 8 bases of the junction left unmatched. Germline V gives CDR1 KGHDR, CDR2 SFDVKD. The CDR3 runs to 15 residues. Written as DNA, the CDR3 is TGTGCCACCCGGACTAGCGGGGCCCTGGGCGGGGAGCTGTTTTTT. It specifies CATRTSGALGGELFF.

J is TRBJ2-2 and V is TRBV6-2 or TRBV6-3; 10 bases are a match to TRBD2. Germline assignment: CDR1 MNHEY and CDR2 SVGEGT. With 4 bases clipped from V and 6 bases from J, the junction kept 5 bases outside the gene matches. The CDR3 runs 15 residues. The CDR3 protein is CASSLLSGRAGELFF. Written as DNA, the CDR3 is TGTGCCAGCAGTTTATTAAGCGGGAGGGCCGGGGAGCTGTTTTTT.